A single sample gave rise to the 24 T cell receptor beta chains below, sequenced in a study of T cells expressing NK-cell markers. TCRdb re-called the 5' RACE reads and catalogs CDR3 proteins one per entry, DNA excluded. The sample is made up of approximately 110,000 distinct CDR3 sequences, and the top ten hold under 20% of it. Material for sequencing was blood T cells: a sorted CD56 or NKG2C T cell subset, CD4+ or CD8+ T cells, or bulk PBMC T cells (not recorded which). The receptors here all came from a woman aged 18-69 years in good health.

The rearrangement links TRBV29-1 to TRBJ2-1; TCRdb's D gene call, TRBD1, goes unchecked for lack of DNA. CDR3 length equals 14 residues. Looked up from germline, CDR1 is SQVTM and CDR2 is ANQGSEA. Here the CDR3 reads CSPRLAQGDNEQFF.

J is TRBJ2-1 and V is TRBV4-3; TCRdb indicates TRBD2, and absent DNA this call remains unverified. The CDR3 is made up of 18 amino acids. Germline V gene lookup returns CDR1 LGHNA and CDR2 YSLEER. The CDR3 is CASSSYSVGTRAYNEQFF.

The rearrangement uses TRBV28 and TRBJ2-1. The CDR3 is 16 amino acids. The germline V gene encodes CDR1 MDHEN and CDR2 SYDVKM. CDR3 sequence reads: CASSFPSGRSSNEQFF.

This chain connects TRBV6-1 to TRBJ1-5; the D call from TCRdb, TRBD1, cannot be confirmed without DNA. There are 14 residues in the CDR3. CDR1 and CDR2 (germline): MNHNS, SASEGT. The CDR3: CASNQGDSNQPQHF.

V is TRBV7-9 and J is TRBJ2-1; the D call of TRBD1 rests on TCRdb alone, since no DNA is present to check it. Germline V gene data show CDR1 as SEHNR and CDR2 as FQNEAQ (reference sequence). The CDR3 length is 15 residues. The CDR3 reads CASSSGQGGYNEQFF.

This chain links TRBV7-9 with TRBJ1-1. CDR1 is SEHNR and CDR2 is FQNEAQ in the germline V gene (reference sequence). The CDR3 runs 12 residues. CDR3 protein: CASSLGWREAFF. The full variable domain, rest sourced from reference TRBV7-9 and TRBJ1-1, is DTGVSQNPRHKITKRGQNVTFRCDPISEHNRLYWYRQTLGQGPEFLTYFQNEAQLEKSRLLSDRFSAERPKGSFSTLEIQRTEQGDSAMYLCASSLGWREAFFGQGTRLTVV.

The chain recombines TRBV29-1 with TRBJ1-1. Germline CDR1 and CDR2: SQVTM and ANQGSEA. The CDR3 length is 13 residues. CDR3 sequence: CSASGGMNTEAFF. The variable domain in full, completed from reference TRBV29-1 and TRBJ1-1, reads SAVISQKPSRDICQRGTSLTIQCQVDSQVTMMFWYRQQPGQSLTLIATANQGSEATYESGFVIDKFPISRPNLTFSTLTVSNMSPEDSSIYLCSASGGMNTEAFFGQGTRLTVV.

The chain carries TRBV4-3 and TRBJ2-3; TCRdb calls TRBD2, which cannot be checked without DNA. In germline, CDR1 is LGHNA, CDR2 YSLEER. The CDR3 has 16 amino acids. The CDR3 loop is CASSQETSGIPDTQYF.

V is TRBV19 and J is TRBJ2-7. The CDR3 is 13 residues long. From germline, CDR1 is LNHDA and CDR2 SQIVND (reference sequence). This chain's CDR3 is CASSMQSSYEQYF. Full variable domain (missing parts from reference TRBV19 and TRBJ2-7): DGGITQSPKYLFRKEGQNVTLSCEQNLNHDAMYWYRQDPGQGLRLIYYSQIVNDFQKGDIAEGYSVSREKKESFPLTVTSAQKNPTAFYLCASSMQSSYEQYFGPGTRLTVT.

The chain uses TRBV6-2 or TRBV6-3 and TRBJ2-1. CDR1 is MNHEY, CDR2 SVGEGT, per germline. The CDR3 is 16 amino acids. This CDR3 reads CASSYSSEVGYNEQFF.

The chain combines TRBV7-6 with TRBJ2-1; with no DNA, the TCRdb D assignment of TRBD1 cannot be verified. Germline V CDR1 and CDR2: SGHVS, FNYEAQ. CDR3 length: 15 amino acids. The CDR3: CASRQTGTGAGEQFF.

This chain's CDR3 is CASLLGSYNEQFF. The J gene is TRBJ2-1, the V gene TRBV12-3 or TRBV12-4. This CDR3 contains 13 residues.

V gene TRBV12-3 or TRBV12-4 combines with J gene TRBJ1-2. This CDR3 has 14 residues. CDR3 protein: CASSLSLGSYGYTF.

This chain joins TRBV20-1 and TRBJ2-1; TCRdb lists TRBD1, though no DNA is available to test this call. Germline loops: CDR1 DFQATT, CDR2 SNEGSKA (reference sequence). The CDR3 runs 15 residues. The CDR3 here is CSARDIVRANGEQFF.

The chain employs TRBV12-3 or TRBV12-4 and TRBJ2-3; TCRdb lists TRBD1, though no DNA is available to test this call. The length of the CDR3 is 18 residues. The CDR3: CASRAPGPTSGNTDTQYF.

The genes are TRBV28 and TRBJ2-1. Per the germline V gene, CDR1 is MDHEN and CDR2 is SYDVKM. The CDR3 has 15 residues. The CDR3 region is CASSHRQSSYNEQFF.

The chain carries TRBV6-4 and TRBJ2-1; the D gene TCRdb calls, TRBD1, cannot be checked with no DNA. Germline CDR1 reads MRHNA; CDR2 reads SNTAGT. The CDR3 extends over 12 amino acids. The CDR3 sequence: CASSPQGGEQFF.

This chain connects TRBV11-2 to TRBJ2-1; TCRdb's D gene call, TRBD1, goes unchecked for lack of DNA. Germline loops: CDR1 SGHAT, CDR2 FQNNGV. The CDR3 contains 15 residues. The CDR3 region is CASRLWGAPHNEQFF.

The J gene is TRBJ2-7, the V gene TRBV29-1; checking the TCRdb D call of TRBD2 is not possible without DNA. The germline V gene encodes CDR1 SQVTM and CDR2 ANQGSEA. The CDR3 extends over 13 amino acids. CDR3 region: CSVVSSGPYEQYF.

The chain uses TRBV7-9 and TRBJ1-2. Germline-derived CDR1 and CDR2 are SEHNR and FQNEAQ (reference sequence). The CDR3 covers 13 residues. This CDR3 reads CASSSFLNYGYTF.

This chain joins TRBV4-3 and TRBJ1-1; TCRdb's D gene call, TRBD1, goes unchecked for lack of DNA. CDR1 and CDR2 from the germline V gene are LGHNA and YSLEER. There are 14 residues in the CDR3. CDR3 sequence: CASSQEDRDAEAFF.

The chain is built from TRBV25-1 and TRBJ1-5. The V gene's germline CDR1 is MGHDK and CDR2 SYGVNS. The CDR3 extends over 14 amino acids. CDR3 loop: CASSEGWGNQPQHF.

The V and J genes are TRBV6-5 and TRBJ2-5. Germline V CDR1 and CDR2: MNHEY, SVGAGI. The CDR3 runs to 13 residues. The CDR3 protein is CASSYDSTETQYF.

The gene calls are TRBV12-3 or TRBV12-4 and TRBJ1-2. CDR3 size: 11 residues. The CDR3: CASTSGLGYTF.